The rows below give T cell receptor beta chains drawn from one sample of a study of blood T cell repertoires in COVID-19. Sequencing was performed with immunoSEQ multiplex PCR; in TCRdb, only in-frame clones are kept and a portion is missing. Of 210,000 or so clones listed, approximately 80% are singletons. Sequencing was done on a sample of PBMCs or T cells enriched from blood (not recorded which). These receptors were obtained from a man aged 25-45 years with acute COVID-19. Each CDR3 is given with its conserved first and last residue. D genes are given only for firm matches. Only some rows state a clone size, as once, few, many or a class for expanded clones.

d_call | j_call | clone_size | cdr3_length | v_call | cdr3_aa | cdr3_nt
. | TRBJ2-1 | few | 15 | TRBV21-1 | CASSKQGDSYNEQFF | TGTGCCAGCAGCAAACAGGGGGACTCCTACAATGAGCAGTTCTTC
TRBD1 | TRBJ1-2 | . | 14 | TRBV29-1 | CSGGTGGRGYGYTF | TGCAGCGGGGGGACAGGGGGCAGGGGCTATGGCTACACCTTC
. | TRBJ1-3 | . | 16 | TRBV9 | CASSVSGGGSGNTIYF | TGTGCCAGCAGCGTTTCTGGGGGAGGGTCTGGAAACACCATATATTTT
TRBD1 | TRBJ1-6 | few | 13 | TRBV6-5 | CASSSTGSKALHF | TGTGCCAGCAGCTCGACAGGGTCCAAGGCCCTCCACTTT
TRBD1 | TRBJ1-6 | . | 14 | TRBV6-5 | CASSPGQGGSPLHF | TGTGCCAGCAGTCCGGGACAGGGCGGTTCACCCCTCCACTTT
. | TRBJ1-1 | . | 14 | TRBV5-5 | CASGPRQMATEAFF | TGTGCCAGCGGCCCCAGACAGATGGCCACTGAAGCTTTCTTT
. | TRBJ1-5 | many | 20 | TRBV21-1 | CASTNWPPGQGATINQPQHF | TGTGCCAGCACCAATTGGCCCCCCGGACAGGGGGCGACCATCAATCAGCCCCAGCATTTT
. | TRBJ1-6 | . | 15 | TRBV7-6 | CASSLKRPDNSPLHF | TGTGCCAGCAGCTTAAAGCGTCCGGATAATTCACCCCTCCACTTT
TRBD2 | TRBJ2-1 | . | 13 | TRBV6-5 | CAKPSGGANEQFF | TGTGCCAAGCCTAGCGGGGGGGCCAATGAGCAGTTCTTC
TRBD2 | TRBJ2-1 | . | 16 | TRBV27 | CASSKRGDGNYNEQFF | TGTGCCAGCAGTAAGCGGGGGGATGGGAACTACAATGAGCAGTTCTTC
. | TRBJ2-2 | . | 15 | TRBV16 | CASSLKFQGTGELFF | TGTGCCAGCAGCCTCAAGTTTCAGGGCACCGGGGAGCTGTTTTTT
TRBD1 | TRBJ2-7 | . | 15 | TRBV7-2 | CASSLDRGRAYEQYF | TGTGCCAGCAGCTTAGACAGGGGAAGGGCCTACGAGCAGTACTTC
TRBD1 | TRBJ1-3 | . | 15 | TRBV5-1 | CASSARTGVGNTIYF | TGCGCCAGCAGCGCAAGGACAGGGGTTGGAAACACCATATATTTT
. | TRBJ1-5 | . | 14 | TRBV2 | CASKEEGVSQPQHF | TGTGCCAGTAAGGAGGAGGGAGTAAGCCAGCCCCAGCATTTT
. | TRBJ2-1 | . | 13 | TRBV27 | CASSFGAGNEQFF | TGTGCCAGCAGTTTTGGTGCGGGAAATGAGCAGTTCTTC
. | TRBJ2-5 | . | 13 | TRBV7-7 | CASSSRLQETQYF | TGTGCCAGCAGCTCCAGGTTACAAGAGACCCAGTACTTC
. | TRBJ1-1 | . | 14 | TRBV2 | CASKRDTQNTEAFF | TGTGCCAGCAAGAGGGACACTCAGAACACTGAAGCTTTCTTT
TRBD2 | TRBJ2-7 | few | 16 | TRBV6-5 | CASSYLSSGAPYEQYF | TGTGCCAGCAGTTACCTTTCTAGCGGGGCCCCCTACGAGCAGTACTTC
TRBD1 | TRBJ2-7 | . | 12 | TRBV12-3/TRBV12-4 | CATGTGGREQYF | TGTGCCACTGGGACAGGGGGCCGCGAGCAGTACTTC
TRBD1 | TRBJ1-1 | . | 12 | TRBV12-3/TRBV12-4 | CASSPNRGEAFF | TGTGCCAGCAGTCCAAACAGGGGCGAAGCTTTCTTT
. | TRBJ1-5 | . | 13 | TRBV30 | CAWTGGGHQPQHF | TGTGCCTGGACGGGGGGAGGACATCAGCCCCAGCATTTT
. | TRBJ2-6 | few | 15 | TRBV3-1/TRBV3-2 | CASSPETTGANVLTF | TGTGCCAGCAGCCCGGAGACTACTGGGGCCAACGTCCTGACTTTC
. | TRBJ2-7 | few | 15 | TRBV3-1/TRBV3-2 | CASSQEAGFSYEQYF | TGTGCCAGCAGCCAAGAGGCGGGGTTCTCCTACGAGCAGTACTTC
. | TRBJ1-6 | . | 14 | TRBV3-1/TRBV3-2 | CASSQVAEESPLHF | TGTGCCAGCAGCCAAGTTGCTGAGGAATCACCCCTCCACTTT
. | TRBJ2-4 | . | 10 | TRBV6-6 | CFLAKNIQYF | TGTTTCCTTGCCAAAAACATTCAGTACTTC
TRBD1 | TRBJ1-2 | . | 14 | TRBV6-5 | CASSSYRGQDGYTF | TGTGCCAGCAGCTCGTACAGGGGGCAGGATGGCTACACCTTC